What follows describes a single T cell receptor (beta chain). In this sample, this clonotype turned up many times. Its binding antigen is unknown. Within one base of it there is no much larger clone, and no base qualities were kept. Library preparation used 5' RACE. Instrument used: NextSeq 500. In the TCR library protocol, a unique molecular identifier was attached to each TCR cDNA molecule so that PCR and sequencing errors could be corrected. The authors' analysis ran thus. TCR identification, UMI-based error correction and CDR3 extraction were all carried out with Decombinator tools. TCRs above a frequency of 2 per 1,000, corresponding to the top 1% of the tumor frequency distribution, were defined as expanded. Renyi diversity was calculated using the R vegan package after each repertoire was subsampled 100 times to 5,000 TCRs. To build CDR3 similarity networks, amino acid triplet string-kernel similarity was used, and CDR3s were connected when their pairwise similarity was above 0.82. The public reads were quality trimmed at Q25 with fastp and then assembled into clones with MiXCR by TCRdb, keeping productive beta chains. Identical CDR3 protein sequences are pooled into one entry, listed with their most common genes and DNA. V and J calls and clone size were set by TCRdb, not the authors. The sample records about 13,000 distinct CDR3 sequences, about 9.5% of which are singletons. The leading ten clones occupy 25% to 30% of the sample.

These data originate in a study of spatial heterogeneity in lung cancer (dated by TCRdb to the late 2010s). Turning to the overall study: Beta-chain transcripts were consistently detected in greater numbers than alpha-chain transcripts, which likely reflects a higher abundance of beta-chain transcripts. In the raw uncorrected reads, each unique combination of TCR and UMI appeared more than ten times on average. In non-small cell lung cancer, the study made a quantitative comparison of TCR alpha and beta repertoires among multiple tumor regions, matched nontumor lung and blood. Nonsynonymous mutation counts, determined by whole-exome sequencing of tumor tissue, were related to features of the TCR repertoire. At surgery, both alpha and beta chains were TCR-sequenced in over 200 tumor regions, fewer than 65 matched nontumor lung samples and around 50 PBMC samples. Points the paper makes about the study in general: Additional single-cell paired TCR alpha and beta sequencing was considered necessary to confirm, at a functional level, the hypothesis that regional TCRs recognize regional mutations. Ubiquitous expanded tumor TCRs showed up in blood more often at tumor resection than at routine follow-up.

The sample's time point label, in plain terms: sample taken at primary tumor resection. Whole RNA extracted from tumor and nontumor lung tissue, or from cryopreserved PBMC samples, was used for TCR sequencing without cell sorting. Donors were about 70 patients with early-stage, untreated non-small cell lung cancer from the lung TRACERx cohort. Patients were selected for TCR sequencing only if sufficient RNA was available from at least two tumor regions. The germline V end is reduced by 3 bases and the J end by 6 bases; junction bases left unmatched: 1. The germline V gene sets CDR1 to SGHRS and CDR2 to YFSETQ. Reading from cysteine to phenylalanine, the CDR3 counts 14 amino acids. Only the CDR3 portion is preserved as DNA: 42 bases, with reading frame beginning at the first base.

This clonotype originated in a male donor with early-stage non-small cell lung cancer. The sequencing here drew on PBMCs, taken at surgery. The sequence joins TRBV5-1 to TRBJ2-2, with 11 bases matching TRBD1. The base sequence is TGCGCCAGCAGCTCGGGACAGGGGGCCGGGGAGCTGTTTTTT. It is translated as CASSSGQGAGELFF.